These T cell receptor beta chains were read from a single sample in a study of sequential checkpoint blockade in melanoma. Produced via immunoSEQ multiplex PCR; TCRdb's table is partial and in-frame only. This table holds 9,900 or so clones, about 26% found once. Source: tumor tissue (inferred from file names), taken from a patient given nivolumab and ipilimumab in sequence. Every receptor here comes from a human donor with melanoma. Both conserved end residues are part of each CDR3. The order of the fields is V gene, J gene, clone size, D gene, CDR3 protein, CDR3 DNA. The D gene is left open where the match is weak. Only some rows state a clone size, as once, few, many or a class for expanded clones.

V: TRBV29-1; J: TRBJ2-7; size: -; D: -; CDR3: CSVEENRGGNEQYF; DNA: TGCAGCGTTGAAGAAAACAGGGGAGGGAACGAGCAGTACTTC
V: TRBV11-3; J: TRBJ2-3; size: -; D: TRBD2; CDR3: CASSFGLAGGTRQYF; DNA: TGTGCCAGCAGCTTCGGACTAGCGGGGGGTACGAGGCAGTATTTT
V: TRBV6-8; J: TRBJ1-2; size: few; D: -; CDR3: CASSDVQGSGYTF; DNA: TGTGCCAGCAGTGACGTGCAGGGTTCTGGCTACACCTTC
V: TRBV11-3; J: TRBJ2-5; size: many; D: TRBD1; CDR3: CASSSRTGGWGETQYF; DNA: TGTGCCAGCAGCTCAAGGACAGGGGGCTGGGGAGAGACCCAGTACTTC
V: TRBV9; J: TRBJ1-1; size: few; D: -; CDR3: CASSLLTNTEAFF; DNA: TGTGCCAGCAGCCTCCTGACGAACACTGAAGCTTTCTTT
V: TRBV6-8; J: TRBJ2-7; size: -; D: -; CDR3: CASTLTGRTYEQYF; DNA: TGTGCCAGCACCCTCACGGGGCGGACCTACGAGCAGTACTTC
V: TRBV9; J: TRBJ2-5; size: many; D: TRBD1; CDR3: CASSADRVLGQETQYF; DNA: TGTGCCAGCAGCGCCGACAGGGTATTGGGCCAAGAGACCCAGTACTTC
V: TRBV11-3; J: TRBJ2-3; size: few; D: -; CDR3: CASSASDGSTDTQYF; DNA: TGTGCCAGCAGCGCCTCGGACGGCAGCACAGATACGCAGTATTTT
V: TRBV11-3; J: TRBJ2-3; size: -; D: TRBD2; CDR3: CASSLVTSGGPDTQYF; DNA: TGTGCCAGCAGCTTAGTAACTAGCGGGGGGCCAGATACGCAGTATTTT
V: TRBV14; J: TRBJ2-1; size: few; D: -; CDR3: CASSHLGGEQFF; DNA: TGTGCCAGCAGCCACCTAGGAGGTGAGCAGTTCTTC
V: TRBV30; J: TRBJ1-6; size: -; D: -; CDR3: CAWSVSALWYSPLHF; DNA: TGTGCCTGGAGTGTGTCAGCTCTTTGGTATTCACCCCTCCACTTT
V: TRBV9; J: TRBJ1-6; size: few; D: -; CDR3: CASSFPGGYEPLHF; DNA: TGTGCCAGCTCCTTTCCAGGTGGATATGAACCCCTCCACTTT
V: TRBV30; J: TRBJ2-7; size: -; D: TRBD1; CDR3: CAWSTGVHEQYF; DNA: TGTGCCTGGAGTACAGGGGTTCACGAGCAGTACTTC
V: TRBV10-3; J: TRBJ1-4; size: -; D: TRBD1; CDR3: CAISELTGANEKLFF; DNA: TGTGCCATCAGTGAGTTAACAGGGGCTAATGAAAAACTGTTTTTT
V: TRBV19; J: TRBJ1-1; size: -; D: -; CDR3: CASTLVGVGTEAFF; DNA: TGTGCCAGTACATTGGTAGGTGTGGGCACTGAAGCTTTCTTT
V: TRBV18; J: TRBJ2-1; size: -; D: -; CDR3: CASSPPEGTSNEQFF; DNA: TGTGCCAGCTCCCCACCAGAGGGGACAAGCAATGAGCAGTTCTTC
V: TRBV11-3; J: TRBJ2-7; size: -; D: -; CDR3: CASSFRTDSSYEQYF; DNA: TGTGCCAGCAGCTTCCGGACGGACAGCTCCTACGAGCAGTACTTC
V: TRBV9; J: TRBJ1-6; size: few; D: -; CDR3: CASRGTHSPLHF; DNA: TGTGCCAGCAGGGGGACTCATTCACCCCTCCACTTT
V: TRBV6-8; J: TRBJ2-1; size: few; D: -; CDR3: CASSEPGGPYNEQFF; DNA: TGTGCCAGCAGCGAACCGGGGGGCCCCTACAATGAGCAGTTCTTC
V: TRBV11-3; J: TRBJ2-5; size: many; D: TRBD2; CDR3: CASSLPAGGQETQYF; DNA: TGTGCCAGCAGCTTACCAGCGGGGGGTCAAGAGACCCAGTACTTC
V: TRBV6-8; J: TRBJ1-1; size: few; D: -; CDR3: CASSYSRGEAFF; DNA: TGTGCCAGCAGTTACTCGAGGGGTGAAGCTTTCTTT
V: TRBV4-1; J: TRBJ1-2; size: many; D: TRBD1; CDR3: CASSRGTGGSFNYGYTF; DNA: TGCGCCAGCAGCCGCGGGACAGGGGGTTCCTTCAACTATGGCTACACCTTC
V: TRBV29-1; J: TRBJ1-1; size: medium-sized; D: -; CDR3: CSADLGRQNTEAFF; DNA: TGCAGCGCCGACCTCGGACGGCAGAACACTGAAGCTTTCTTT
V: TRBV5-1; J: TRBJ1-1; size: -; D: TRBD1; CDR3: CASSGGTGNFEAFF; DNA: TGCGCCAGCAGCGGGGGGACAGGCAATTTTGAAGCTTTCTTT
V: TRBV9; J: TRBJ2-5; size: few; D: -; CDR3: CASSVYGSQETQYF; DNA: TGTGCCAGCAGCGTATATGGTAGTCAAGAGACCCAGTACTTC
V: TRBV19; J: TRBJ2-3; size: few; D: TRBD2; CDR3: CASRLAGYYTDTQYF; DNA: TGTGCCAGTCGACTAGCGGGGTACTACACAGATACGCAGTATTTT
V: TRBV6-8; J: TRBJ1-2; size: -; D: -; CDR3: CASSYVGNPNYGYTF; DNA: TGTGCCAGCAGTTACGTTGGCAACCCTAACTATGGCTACACCTTC
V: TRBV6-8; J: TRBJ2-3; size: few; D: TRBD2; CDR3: CASENSGEVTDTQYF; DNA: TGTGCCAGCGAGAATAGCGGGGAGGTTACAGATACGCAGTATTTT
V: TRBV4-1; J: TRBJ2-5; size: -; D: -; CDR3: CASSQVRQPQETQYF; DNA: TGCGCCAGCAGCCAAGTTAGACAGCCCCAAGAGACCCAGTACTTC
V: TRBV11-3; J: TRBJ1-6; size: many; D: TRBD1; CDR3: CASSAEGQGTPLHF; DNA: TGTGCCAGCAGCGCTGAGGGACAGGGTACGCCCCTCCACTTT
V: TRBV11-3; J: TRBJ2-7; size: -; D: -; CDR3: CASSQRRSGDTVEQYF; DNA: TGTGCCAGCAGCCAAAGGCGTTCTGGGGACACCGTCGAGCAGTACTTC
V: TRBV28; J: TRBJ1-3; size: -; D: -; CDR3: CASSFSPRDTIYF; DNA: TGTGCCAGCAGTTTTTCCCCTAGGGACACCATATATTTT
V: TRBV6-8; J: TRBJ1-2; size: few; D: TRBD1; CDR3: CASSYGQGFYGYTF; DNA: TGTGCCAGCAGTTACGGACAGGGGTTCTATGGCTACACCTTC
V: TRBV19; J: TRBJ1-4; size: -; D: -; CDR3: CASSGPGNEKLFF; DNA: TGTGCCAGCTCGGGGCCTGGTAATGAAAAACTGTTTTTT
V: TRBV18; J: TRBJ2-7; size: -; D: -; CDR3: CASSQTGATNYEQYF; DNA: TGTGCCAGCTCACAGACGGGCGCAACAAATTACGAGCAGTACTTC
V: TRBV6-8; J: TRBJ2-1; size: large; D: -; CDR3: CASSSGLRGDQFF; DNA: TGTGCCAGCAGTTCTGGCCTAAGGGGAGACCAGTTCTTC
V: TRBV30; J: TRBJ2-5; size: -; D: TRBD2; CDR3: CAWDHYSGGVVETQYF; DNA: TGTGCCTGGGATCATTATAGCGGGGGGGTGGTCGAGACCCAGTACTTC
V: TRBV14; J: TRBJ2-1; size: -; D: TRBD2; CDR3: CASSQASGIHNEQFF; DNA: TGTGCCAGCAGCCAAGCTAGCGGGATACACAATGAGCAGTTCTTC
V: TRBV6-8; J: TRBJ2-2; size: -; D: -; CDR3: CASSPTDLSNTGELFF; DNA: TGTGCCAGCAGTCCCACCGACTTGTCGAACACCGGGGAGCTGTTTTTT
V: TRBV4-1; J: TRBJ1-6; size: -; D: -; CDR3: CASSQDRIRGWGSPLHF; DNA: TGCGCCAGCAGCCAAGATCGTATACGGGGCTGGGGGTCACCCCTCCACTTT
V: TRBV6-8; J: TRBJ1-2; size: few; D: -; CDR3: CASSPGGGGAYGYTF; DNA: TGTGCCAGCTCCCCTGGAGGGGGGGGCGCGTATGGCTACACCTTC
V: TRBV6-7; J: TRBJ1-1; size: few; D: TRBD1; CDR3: CASRRDRQNTEAFF; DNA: TGTGCCAGCAGAAGGGACAGGCAGAACACTGAAGCTTTCTTT
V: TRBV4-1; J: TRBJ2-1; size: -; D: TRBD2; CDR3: CASSPKELAVNEQFF; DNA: TGCGCCAGCAGCCCCAAGGAACTAGCGGTGAATGAGCAGTTCTTC
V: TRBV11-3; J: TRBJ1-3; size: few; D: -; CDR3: CASSVGTNLGNTIYF; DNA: TGTGCCAGCAGCGTGGGGACGAACCTTGGAAACACCATATATTTT
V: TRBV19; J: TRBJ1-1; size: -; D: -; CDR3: CASSKRLGSGMNTEAFF; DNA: TGTGCCAGTAGTAAAAGACTAGGGAGTGGCATGAACACTGAAGCTTTCTTT
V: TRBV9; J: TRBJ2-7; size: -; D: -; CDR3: CASSPQTENYEQYF; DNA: TGTGCCAGCAGCCCCCAGACAGAGAACTACGAGCAGTACTTC
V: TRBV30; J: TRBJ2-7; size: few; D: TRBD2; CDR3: CAWSLGGGAYEQYF; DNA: TGTGCCTGGAGTCTTGGCGGGGGGGCCTACGAGCAGTACTTC
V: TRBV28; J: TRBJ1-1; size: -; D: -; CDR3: CASSPRRDKNTEAFF; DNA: TGTGCCAGCAGTCCCCGCCGTGACAAGAACACTGAAGCTTTCTTT
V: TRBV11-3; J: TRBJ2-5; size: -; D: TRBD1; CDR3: CASSLRTGLSETQYF; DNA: TGTGCCAGCAGCTTGAGGACAGGGCTTTCTGAGACCCAGTACTTC
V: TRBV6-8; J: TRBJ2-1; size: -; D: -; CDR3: CASSLPPNEQFF; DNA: TGTGCCAGCAGTTTGCCCCCGAATGAGCAGTTCTTC
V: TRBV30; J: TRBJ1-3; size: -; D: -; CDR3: CAWTHQAAGNTIYF; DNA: TGTGCCTGGACCCATCAGGCGGCCGGAAACACCATATATTTT
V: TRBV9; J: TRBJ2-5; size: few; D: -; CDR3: CASSVGLALGGETQYF; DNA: TGTGCCAGCAGCGTGGGCCTAGCCCTAGGTGGGGAGACCCAGTACTTC
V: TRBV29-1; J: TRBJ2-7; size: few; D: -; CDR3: CSVREPGPYEQYF; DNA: TGCAGCGTTCGGGAGCCGGGTCCCTACGAGCAGTACTTC
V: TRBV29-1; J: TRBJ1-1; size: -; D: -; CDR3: CSVDLRDAANTEAFF; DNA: TGCAGCGTCGACCTGAGGGACGCCGCTAACACTGAAGCTTTCTTT
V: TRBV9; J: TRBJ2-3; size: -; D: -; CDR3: CASSQQGRTDTQYF; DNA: TGTGCCAGCAGTCAACAGGGGAGGACAGATACGCAGTATTTT